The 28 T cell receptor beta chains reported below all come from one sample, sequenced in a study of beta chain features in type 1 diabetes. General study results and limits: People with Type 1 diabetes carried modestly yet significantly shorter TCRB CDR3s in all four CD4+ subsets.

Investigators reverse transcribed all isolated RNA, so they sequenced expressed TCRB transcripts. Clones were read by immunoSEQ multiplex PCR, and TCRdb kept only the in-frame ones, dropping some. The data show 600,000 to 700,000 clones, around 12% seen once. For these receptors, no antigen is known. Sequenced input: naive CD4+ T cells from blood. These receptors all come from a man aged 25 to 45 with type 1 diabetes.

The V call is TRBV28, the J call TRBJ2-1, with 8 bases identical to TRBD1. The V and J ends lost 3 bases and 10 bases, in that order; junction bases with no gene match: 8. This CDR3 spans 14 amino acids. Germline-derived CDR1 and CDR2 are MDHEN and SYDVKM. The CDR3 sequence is CASSFVAGGREQFF. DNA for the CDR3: TGTGCCAGCAGTTTCGTGGCAGGGGGCCGCGAGCAGTTCTTC.

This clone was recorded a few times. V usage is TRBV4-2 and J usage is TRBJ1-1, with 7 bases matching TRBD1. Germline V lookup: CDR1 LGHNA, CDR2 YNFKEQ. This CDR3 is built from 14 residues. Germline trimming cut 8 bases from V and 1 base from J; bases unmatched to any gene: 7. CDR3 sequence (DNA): TGTGCCAGCGGGCTGGACAGGCAGAACACTGAAGCTTTCTTT. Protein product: CASGLDRQNTEAFF.

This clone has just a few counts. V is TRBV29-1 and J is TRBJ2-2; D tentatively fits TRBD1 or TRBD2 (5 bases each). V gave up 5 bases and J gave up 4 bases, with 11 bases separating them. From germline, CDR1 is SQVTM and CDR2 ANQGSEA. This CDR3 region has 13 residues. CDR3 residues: CSVQTGTTGELFF. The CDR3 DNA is TGCAGCGTTCAGACCGGGACCACCGGGGAGCTGTTTTTT.

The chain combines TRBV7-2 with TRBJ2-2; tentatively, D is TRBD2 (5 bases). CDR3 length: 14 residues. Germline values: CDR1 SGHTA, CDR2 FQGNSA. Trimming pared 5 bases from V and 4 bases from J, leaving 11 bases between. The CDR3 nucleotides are TGTGCCAGCAGCCTAGTGGCGGGCACCGGGGAGCTGTTTTTT. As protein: CASSLVAGTGELFF.

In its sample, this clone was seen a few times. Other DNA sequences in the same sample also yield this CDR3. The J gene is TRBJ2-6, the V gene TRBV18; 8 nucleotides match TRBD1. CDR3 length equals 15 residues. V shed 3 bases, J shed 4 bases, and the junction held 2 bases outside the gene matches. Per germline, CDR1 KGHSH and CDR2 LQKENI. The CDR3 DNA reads TGTGCCAGCTCACCGGGACAGGCAGGGGCCAACGTCCTGACTTTC. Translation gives CASSPGQAGANVLTF.

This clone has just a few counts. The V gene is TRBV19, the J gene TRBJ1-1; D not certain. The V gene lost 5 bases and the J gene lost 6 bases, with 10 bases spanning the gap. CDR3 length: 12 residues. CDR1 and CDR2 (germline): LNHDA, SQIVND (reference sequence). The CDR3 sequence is CASSPLGSEAFF. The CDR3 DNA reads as TGTGCCAGTAGTCCCCTGGGCTCTGAAGCTTTCTTT.

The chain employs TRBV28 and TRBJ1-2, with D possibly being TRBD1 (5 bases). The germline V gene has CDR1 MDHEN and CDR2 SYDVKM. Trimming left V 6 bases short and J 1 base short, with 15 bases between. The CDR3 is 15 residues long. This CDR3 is CASSGTEDHNYGYTF. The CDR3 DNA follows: TGTGCCAGCAGCGGGACGGAGGATCATAACTATGGCTACACCTTC.

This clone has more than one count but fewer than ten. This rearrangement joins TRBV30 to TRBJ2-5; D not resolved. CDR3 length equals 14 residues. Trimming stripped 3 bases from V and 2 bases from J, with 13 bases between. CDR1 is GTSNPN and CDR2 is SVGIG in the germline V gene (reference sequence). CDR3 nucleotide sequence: TGTGCCTGGAGCCCCCGGACCCCTCAAGAGACCCAGTACTTC. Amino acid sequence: CAWSPRTPQETQYF.

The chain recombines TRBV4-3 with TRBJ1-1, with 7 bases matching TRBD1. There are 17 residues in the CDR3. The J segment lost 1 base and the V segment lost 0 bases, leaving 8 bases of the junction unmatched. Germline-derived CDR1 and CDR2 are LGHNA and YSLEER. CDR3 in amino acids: CASSQEPVRQGNTEAFF. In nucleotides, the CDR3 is TGCGCCAGCAGCCAAGAACCGGTGCGACAGGGGAACACTGAAGCTTTCTTT.

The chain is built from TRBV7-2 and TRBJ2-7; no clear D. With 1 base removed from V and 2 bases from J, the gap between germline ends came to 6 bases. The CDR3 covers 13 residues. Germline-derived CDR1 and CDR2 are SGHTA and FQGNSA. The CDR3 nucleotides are TGTGCCAGCAGCTTAGAAGTTGCCTACGAGCAGTACTTC. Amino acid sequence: CASSLEVAYEQYF. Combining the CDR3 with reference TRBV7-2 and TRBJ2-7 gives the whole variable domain GAGVSQSPSNKVTEKGKDVELRCDPISGHTALYWYRQSLGQGLEFLIYFQGNSAPDKSGLPSDRFSAERTGGSVSTLTIQRTQQEDSAVYLCASSLEVAYEQYFGPGTRLTVT.

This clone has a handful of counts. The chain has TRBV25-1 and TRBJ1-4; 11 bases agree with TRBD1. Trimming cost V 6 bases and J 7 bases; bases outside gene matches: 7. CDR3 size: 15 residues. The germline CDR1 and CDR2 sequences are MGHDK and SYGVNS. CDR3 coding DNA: TGTGCCAGCAGCCTTTCCGGGACAGGGGGTGAAAAACTGTTTTTT. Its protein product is CASSLSGTGGEKLFF. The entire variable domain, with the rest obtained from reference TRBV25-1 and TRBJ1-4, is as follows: EADIYQTPRYLVIGTGKKITLECSQTMGHDKMYWYQQDPGMELHLIHYSYGVNSTEKGDLSSESTVSRIRTEHFPLTLESARPSHTSQYLCASSLSGTGGEKLFFGSGTQLSVL.

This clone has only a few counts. Here the CDR3 reads CSVAAGTPNTEAFF. The CDR3, as DNA: TGCAGCGTCGCCGCCGGGACACCGAACACTGAAGCTTTCTTT. V is TRBV29-1 and J is TRBJ1-1, with a weak D call TRBD1 (6 bases). This CDR3 region has 14 residues. V shed 6 bases and J shed 1 base, with 15 bases lying between them. Germline V gene sequence: CDR1 SQVTM, CDR2 ANQGSEA. The full variable domain, in which reference TRBV29-1 and TRBJ1-1 provide the parts outside the CDR3, is SAVISQKPSRDICQRGTSLTIQCQVDSQVTMMFWYRQQPGQSLTLIATANQGSEATYESGFVIDKFPISRPNLTFSTLTVSNMSPEDSSIYLCSVAAGTPNTEAFFGQGTRLTVV.

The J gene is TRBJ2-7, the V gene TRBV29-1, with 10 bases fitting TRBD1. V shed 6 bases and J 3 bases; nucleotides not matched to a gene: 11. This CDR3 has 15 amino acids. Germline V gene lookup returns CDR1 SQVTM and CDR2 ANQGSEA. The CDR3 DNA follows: TGCAGCGTCCTGTCCTCTGGGACAGGGGTCTACGAGCAGTACTTC. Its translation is CSVLSSGTGVYEQYF.

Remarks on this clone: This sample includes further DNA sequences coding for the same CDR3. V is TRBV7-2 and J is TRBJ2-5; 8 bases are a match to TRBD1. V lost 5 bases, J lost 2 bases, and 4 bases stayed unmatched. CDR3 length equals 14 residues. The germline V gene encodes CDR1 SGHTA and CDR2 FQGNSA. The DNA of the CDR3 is TGTGCCAGCAGCACGCGACAGGGGCAAGAGACCCAGTACTTC. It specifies CASSTRQGQETQYF.

CDR3 nucleotide sequence: TGTGCCAGCAGTCAAGGCCAGGGATGGTCACCCCTCCACTTT. It specifies CASSQGQGWSPLHF. This chain joins TRBV5-4 and TRBJ1-6; D may be TRBD1 (5 bases). Germline CDR1 SGHNT, CDR2 YYREEE (reference sequence). This CDR3 is built from 14 residues. The germline V and J ends were trimmed by 5 bases and 10 bases, with 16 bases remaining between them.

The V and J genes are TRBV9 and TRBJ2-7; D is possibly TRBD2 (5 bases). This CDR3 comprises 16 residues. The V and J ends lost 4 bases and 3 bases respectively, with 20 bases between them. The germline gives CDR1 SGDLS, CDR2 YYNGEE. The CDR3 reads CASSPHHNSDYYEQYF. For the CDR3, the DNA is TGTGCCAGCAGCCCCCATCACAATAGCGACTACTACGAGCAGTACTTC.

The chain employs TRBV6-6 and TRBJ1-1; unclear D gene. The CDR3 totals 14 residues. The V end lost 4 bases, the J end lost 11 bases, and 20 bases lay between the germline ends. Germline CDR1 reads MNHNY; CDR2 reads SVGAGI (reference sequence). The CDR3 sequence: CASSSPAGGRYAFF. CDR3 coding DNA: TGTGCCAGCAGTTCCCCGGCAGGCGGGCGTTATGCTTTCTTT.

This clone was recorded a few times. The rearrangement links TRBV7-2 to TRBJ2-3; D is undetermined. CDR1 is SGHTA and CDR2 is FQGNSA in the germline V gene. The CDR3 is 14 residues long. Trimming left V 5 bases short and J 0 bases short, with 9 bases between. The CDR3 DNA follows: TGTGCCAGCAGCCCAATACATAGCACAGATACGCAGTATTTT. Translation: CASSPIHSTDTQYF.

CDR3 amino acids: CAWSAVFGGGQPQHF. The CDR3 nucleotides are TGTGCCTGGAGTGCGGTTTTTGGGGGGGGTCAGCCCCAGCATTTT. The gene calls are TRBV30 and TRBJ1-5, with D tentatively TRBD1 (5 bases). This CDR3 has 15 amino acids. Germline-derived CDR1 and CDR2 are GTSNPN and SVGIG (reference sequence). With 1 base removed from V and 6 bases from J, the gap between germline ends came to 16 bases.

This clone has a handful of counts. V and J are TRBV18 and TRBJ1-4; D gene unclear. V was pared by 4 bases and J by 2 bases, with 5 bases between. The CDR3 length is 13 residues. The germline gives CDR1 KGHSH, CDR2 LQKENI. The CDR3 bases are TGTGCCAGCTCACAGGCGACTAATGAAAAACTGTTTTTT. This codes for CASSQATNEKLFF.

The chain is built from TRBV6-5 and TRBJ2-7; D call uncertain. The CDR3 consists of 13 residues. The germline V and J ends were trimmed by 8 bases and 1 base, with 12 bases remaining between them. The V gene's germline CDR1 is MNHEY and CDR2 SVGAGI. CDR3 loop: CASSAFGSYEQYF. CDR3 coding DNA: TGTGCCAGCTCTGCGTTTGGGTCCTACGAGCAGTACTTC.

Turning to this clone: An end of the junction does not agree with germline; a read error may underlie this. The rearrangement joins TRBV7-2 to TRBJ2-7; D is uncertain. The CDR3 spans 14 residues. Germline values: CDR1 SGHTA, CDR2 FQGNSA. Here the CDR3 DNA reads TGTGCCAGCAGCTTAGCGGGCGCCCTGGTTCGGCAACGCTTC. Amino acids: CASSLAGALVRQRF.

CDR3 bases: TGTGCCAGCAGCCCAACAGGCTCTGGGGCCAACGTCCTGACTTTC. Amino acids: CASSPTGSGANVLTF. The chain uses TRBV7-2 and TRBJ2-6; tentatively, D is TRBD1 (5 bases). Per the germline V gene, CDR1 is SGHTA and CDR2 is FQGNSA. The CDR3 spans 15 residues. V lost 5 bases, J lost 0 bases, and 8 bases lay in between.

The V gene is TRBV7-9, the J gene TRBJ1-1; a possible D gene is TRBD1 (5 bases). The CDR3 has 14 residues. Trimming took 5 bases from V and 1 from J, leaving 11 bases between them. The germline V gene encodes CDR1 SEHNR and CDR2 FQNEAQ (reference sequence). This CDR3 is CASSPQAPNTEAFF. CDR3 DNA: TGTGCCAGCAGCCCACAGGCCCCGAACACTGAAGCTTTCTTT.

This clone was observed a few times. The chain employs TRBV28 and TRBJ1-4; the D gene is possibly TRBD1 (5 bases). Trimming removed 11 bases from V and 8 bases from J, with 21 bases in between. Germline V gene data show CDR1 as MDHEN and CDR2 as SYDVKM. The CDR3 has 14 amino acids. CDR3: CAAQFIGAREKLFF. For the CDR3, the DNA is TGTGCCGCCCAGTTTATAGGGGCGCGGGAAAAACTGTTTTTT.

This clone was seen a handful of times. The CDR3 nucleotides are TGTGCCAGCAGTGGGGACGTTCATAGCAATCAGCCCCAGCATTTT. Encoded protein: CASSGDVHSNQPQHF. This chain joins TRBV25-1 and TRBJ1-5, with D tentatively TRBD1 (5 bases). Germline V gene sequence: CDR1 MGHDK, CDR2 SYGVNS. The ends were cut back, 4 bases at V and 0 bases at J, with 10 bases in the middle. This CDR3 region has 15 residues. Complete variable domain (other parts from reference TRBV25-1 and TRBJ1-5): EADIYQTPRYLVIGTGKKITLECSQTMGHDKMYWYQQDPGMELHLIHYSYGVNSTEKGDLSSESTVSRIRTEHFPLTLESARPSHTSQYLCASSGDVHSNQPQHFGDGTRLSIL.

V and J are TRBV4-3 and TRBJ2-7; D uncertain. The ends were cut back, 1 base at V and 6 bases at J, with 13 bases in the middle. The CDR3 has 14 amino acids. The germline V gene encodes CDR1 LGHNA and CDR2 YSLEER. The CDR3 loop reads CASSQAGVTSEQYF. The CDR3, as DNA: TGCGCCAGCAGCCAAGCTGGGGTGACTTCCGAGCAGTACTTC.

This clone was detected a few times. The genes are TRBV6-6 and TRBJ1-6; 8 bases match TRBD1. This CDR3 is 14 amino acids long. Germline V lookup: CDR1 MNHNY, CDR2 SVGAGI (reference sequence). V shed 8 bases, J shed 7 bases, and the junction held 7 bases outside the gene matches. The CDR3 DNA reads TGTGCCAGCGGACCGGGACAGGTCAATTCACCCCTCCACTTT. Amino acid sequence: CASGPGQVNSPLHF.